These T cell receptor beta chains were read from a single sample in a study of brain T cells in children with intractable seizures. Assay used: immunoSEQ multiplex PCR; TCRdb lists only in-frame clones, some missing. The sample carries some 41,000 clones, 90% recorded once. The sample was peripheral blood, taken at surgery. The source is a girl aged 2 to 10 with tuberous sclerosis and intractable seizures. Both conserved end residues are part of each CDR3. A D gene is named only where the DNA matches it firmly. Expanded clones get a size class; other rows say once, few or many, or leave the size out.

d_call	v_call	clone_size	j_call	cdr3_aa	cdr3_nt
.	TRBV12-3/TRBV12-4	.	TRBJ1-2	CASRPDRWYGYTF	TGTGCCAGCAGGCCTGACAGGTGGTATGGCTACACCTTC
.	TRBV4-1	.	TRBJ1-1	CASSQDLIGRRDTEAFF	TGCGCCAGCAGCCAAGATCTGATAGGACGACGCGACACTGAAGCTTTCTTT
.	TRBV4-2	few	TRBJ1-5	CASSRSAFDSNQPQHF	TGTGCCAGCAGCCGCAGCGCGTTTGATAGCAATCAGCCCCAGCATTTT
TRBD2	TRBV29-1	once	TRBJ2-3	CSVEEQAGGLNTQYF	TGCAGCGTTGAAGAGCAGGCGGGGGGGCTGAATACGCAGTATTTT
.	TRBV5-1	.	TRBJ1-4	CASSPFGSSNEKLFF	TGCGCCAGCAGCCCATTCGGAAGCAGTAATGAAAAACTGTTTTTT
.	TRBV7-2	.	TRBJ1-4	CASSLVGGGSEKLFF	TGTGCCAGCAGCTTAGTTGGGGGGGGAAGTGAAAAACTGTTTTTT
TRBD1	TRBV7-6	.	TRBJ1-1	CASSLGTGRSEAFF	TGTGCCAGCAGCTTAGGGACAGGGCGGTCTGAAGCTTTCTTT
TRBD2	TRBV9	.	TRBJ2-3	CAGSVSGLPNTDTQYF	TGTGCCGGCAGCGTATCGGGACTACCGAACACAGATACGCAGTATTTT
.	TRBV2	.	TRBJ2-1	CASTGPWTPYNEQFF	TGTGCCAGCACGGGACCATGGACACCCTACAATGAGCAGTTCTTC
TRBD1	TRBV18	.	TRBJ2-7	CASSKDRAVYEQYF	TGTGCCAGCTCAAAGGACAGGGCGGTCTACGAGCAGTACTTC
TRBD1	TRBV28	medium-sized	TRBJ1-1	CASSSTQGEYTEAFF	TGTGCCAGCAGTTCTACACAGGGGGAGTACACTGAAGCTTTCTTT